A selection of T cell receptor beta chains follows, all from one sample in a study of T cells after yellow fever vaccination. TCRdb ran MiXCR on the 5' RACE reads and lists one entry per CDR3 protein. The data hold hundreds of thousands of distinct CDR3 sequences, with 21% observed a single time. Sample: PBMCs, taken roughly 20 days after the first yellow fever vaccination. These receptors came from a man younger than 30 who received the YFV17D yellow fever vaccine. CDR3s include the opening cysteine and the closing phenylalanine or tryptophan. Each record gives: V gene, D gene, J gene, clone size, CDR3 protein, CDR3 DNA. A D gene is named only where the DNA matches it firmly. Expanded clones are given a class, and other clones once, few, many or no size at all.

V gene: TRBV6-2/TRBV6-3
D gene: -
J gene: TRBJ2-1
clone size: -
CDR3 protein: CASRTGTNPTEQFF
CDR3 DNA: TGTGCCAGCAGAACCGGGACCAACCCCACGGAGCAGTTCTTC

V gene: TRBV6-5
D gene: TRBD1
J gene: TRBJ1-2
clone size: once
CDR3 protein: CASSYSGQGVVEGYTF
CDR3 DNA: TGTGCCAGCAGTTACTCCGGACAGGGTGTTGTAGAGGGCTACACCTTC

V gene: TRBV4-1
D gene: -
J gene: TRBJ2-4
clone size: -
CDR3 protein: CASSQDLRIAKNIQYF
CDR3 DNA: TGCGCCAGCAGCCAAGATCTGAGGATAGCCAAAAACATTCAGTACTTC

V gene: TRBV5-1
D gene: -
J gene: TRBJ2-2
clone size: few
CDR3 protein: CASSFGQLGHTGELFF
CDR3 DNA: TGCGCCAGCAGTTTCGGGCAGTTAGGCCACACCGGGGAGCTGTTTTTT

V gene: TRBV11-2
D gene: TRBD1
J gene: TRBJ2-4
clone size: many
CDR3 protein: CASSPGQGKNIQYF
CDR3 DNA: TGTGCCAGCAGCCCGGGACAGGGCAAAAACATTCAGTACTTC

V gene: TRBV4-1
D gene: -
J gene: TRBJ1-5
clone size: few
CDR3 protein: CASSQAPQSGQPQHF
CDR3 DNA: TGCGCCAGCAGCCAAGCCCCCCAATCGGGTCAGCCCCAGCATTTT

V gene: TRBV10-3
D gene: TRBD1
J gene: TRBJ2-7
clone size: -
CDR3 protein: CAISVGQGYYEQYF
CDR3 DNA: TGTGCCATCAGTGTGGGACAGGGATATTACGAGCAGTACTTC

V gene: TRBV5-1
D gene: TRBD1
J gene: TRBJ2-3
clone size: few
CDR3 protein: CASRSDRAPDTQYF
CDR3 DNA: TGCGCCAGCAGATCGGACAGGGCCCCAGATACGCAGTATTTT

V gene: TRBV27
D gene: -
J gene: TRBJ1-2
clone size: -
CDR3 protein: CASKGQQGSGYTF
CDR3 DNA: TGTGCCAGCAAAGGTCAACAGGGAAGTGGCTACACCTTC

V gene: TRBV12-3/TRBV12-4
D gene: TRBD1
J gene: TRBJ2-7
clone size: few
CDR3 protein: CASSSGQGNSYEQYF
CDR3 DNA: TGTGCCAGCAGTTCGGGACAGGGGAACTCCTACGAGCAGTACTTC

V gene: TRBV20-1
D gene: -
J gene: TRBJ1-2
clone size: few
CDR3 protein: CSADDTRAFSGYTF
CDR3 DNA: TGCAGTGCCGACGATACCAGGGCTTTCTCTGGCTACACCTTC

V gene: TRBV10-3
D gene: -
J gene: TRBJ2-5
clone size: few
CDR3 protein: CAISEKEQKGF
CDR3 DNA: TGTGCCATCAGTGAGAAGGAGCAGAAGGGCTTC

V gene: TRBV3-1
D gene: TRBD2
J gene: TRBJ2-3
clone size: -
CDR3 protein: CASSQGRLAGDDYTQYF
CDR3 DNA: TGTGCCAGCAGCCAAGGGAGACTAGCGGGAGACGACTATACGCAGTATTTT

V gene: TRBV5-5
D gene: -
J gene: TRBJ1-1
clone size: few
CDR3 protein: CASSVPTGLLTEAFF
CDR3 DNA: TGTGCCAGCAGCGTCCCAACAGGTCTTCTCACTGAAGCTTTCTTT

V gene: TRBV5-1
D gene: TRBD1
J gene: TRBJ2-3
clone size: few
CDR3 protein: CASSLVTGQGADTQYF
CDR3 DNA: TGCGCCAGCAGCTTGGTGACGGGACAGGGGGCAGATACGCAGTATTTT

V gene: TRBV5-6
D gene: TRBD1
J gene: TRBJ1-5
clone size: -
CDR3 protein: CASSLRDRAQPQHF
CDR3 DNA: TGTGCCAGCAGCCTCCGGGACAGGGCTCAGCCCCAGCATTTT

V gene: TRBV5-5
D gene: -
J gene: TRBJ2-7
clone size: -
CDR3 protein: CASSKDTASYEQYF
CDR3 DNA: TGTGCCAGCAGCAAAGACACGGCGTCCTACGAGCAGTACTTC

V gene: TRBV12-3/TRBV12-4
D gene: TRBD1
J gene: TRBJ2-3
clone size: few
CDR3 protein: CASRPTGHGSTDTQYF
CDR3 DNA: TGTGCCAGCAGGCCGACAGGGCATGGCAGCACAGATACGCAGTATTTT

V gene: TRBV18
D gene: -
J gene: TRBJ2-3
clone size: -
CDR3 protein: CASSRTFQTDTQYF
CDR3 DNA: TGTGCCAGCTCTCGGACTTTTCAAACAGATACGCAGTATTTT

V gene: TRBV12-3/TRBV12-4
D gene: -
J gene: TRBJ1-5
clone size: few
CDR3 protein: CASSLPRGYSNQPQHF
CDR3 DNA: TGTGCCAGCAGTCTACCCCGTGGCTATAGCAATCAGCCCCAGCATTTT

V gene: TRBV9
D gene: -
J gene: TRBJ2-2
clone size: few
CDR3 protein: CASSADPSPTGELFF
CDR3 DNA: TGTGCCAGCAGCGCGGACCCTAGTCCCACCGGGGAGCTGTTTTTT

V gene: TRBV20-1
D gene: -
J gene: TRBJ1-5
clone size: -
CDR3 protein: CSARDRRSGNQPQHF
CDR3 DNA: TGCAGTGCTAGAGATCGTCGGTCGGGGAATCAGCCCCAGCATTTT

V gene: TRBV7-2
D gene: -
J gene: TRBJ1-2
clone size: few
CDR3 protein: CASSPLPSEGGYTF
CDR3 DNA: TGTGCCAGCAGCCCCCTACCCTCAGAAGGGGGCTACACCTTC

V gene: TRBV7-9
D gene: -
J gene: TRBJ1-2
clone size: -
CDR3 protein: CASSGYRAHYGYTF
CDR3 DNA: TGTGCCAGCAGCGGCTACAGGGCCCACTATGGCTACACCTTC

V gene: TRBV7-2
D gene: TRBD2
J gene: TRBJ2-1
clone size: -
CDR3 protein: CASSLALAGGPKNNEQFF
CDR3 DNA: TGTGCCAGCAGCTTAGCCCTAGCGGGGGGGCCTAAAAACAATGAGCAGTTCTTC

V gene: TRBV3-1
D gene: -
J gene: TRBJ2-7
clone size: -
CDR3 protein: CASSQRLGGEQYF
CDR3 DNA: TGTGCCAGCAGCCAAAGGTTGGGGGGCGAGCAGTACTTC

V gene: TRBV11-2
D gene: TRBD2
J gene: TRBJ2-3
clone size: -
CDR3 protein: CASSFLGGGFSTDTQYF
CDR3 DNA: TGTGCCAGCAGCTTCCTTGGCGGGGGGTTCAGCACAGATACGCAGTATTTT

V gene: TRBV7-8
D gene: -
J gene: TRBJ1-5
clone size: -
CDR3 protein: CASSRPGVGNQPQHF
CDR3 DNA: TGTGCCAGCAGTCGCCCAGGAGTTGGCAATCAGCCCCAGCATTTT